This TCR beta chain came from a study of T-cell reconstitution after alpha-beta-depleted transplantation in children (dated by TCRdb to 2016 to 2017). General notes on the study: T-cell immune reconstitution after TCRalphabeta/CD19-depleted allogeneic hematopoietic cell transplantation in children was quantitatively tracked in the study by means of TCR repertoire profiling. The paper as a whole reports these results and caveats: About two months after transplant, the apparently early recovery of alphabetaT-cell counts reportedly depended on just several hundred clones that had expanded rapidly and came from non-depleted graft cells. Hyperexpanded clone frequencies declined over subsequent months; after one year, T-cell counts and TCRbeta diversity were mostly attributed to newly produced T cells. In some patients, the high TCRbeta diversity seen at day 60 was put down to recipient T cells and intrathymic progenitors that had survived conditioning.

V is pared back by 6 bases and J by 4 bases, with 12 bases lying between the germline termini. From the cysteine through the phenylalanine, the CDR3 covers 14 amino acids. The entry retains the CDR3 DNA only, 42 bases that are in frame from base 1. This clonotype was observed many times. Which antigen it targets is not known. Nothing much larger sits one base from this clone, and base qualities are not available. The method was PCR. The listed sequencing device is Illumina HiSeq 2500. Molecular barcoding was employed in the preparation of TCR libraries, with unique molecular identifiers being used to normalize TCRbeta repertoire quantification. Through fastp at Q25 and MiXCR, TCRdb rebuilt clones from the public reads, retaining in-frame beta chains. All rows with the same CDR3 protein become a single entry with the most common DNA and genes. In this sample the table shows around 300,000 distinct CDR3 sequences, 11% of which occur a single time. Jointly, the top ten make up 20% to 25% of the sample.

The treatment or condition label on this specimen signifies: allogeneic hematopoietic cell transplantation with graft depleted of TCRalphabeta T cells and CD19 B cells. The transplant recipients were children given TCRalphabeta/CD19-depleted allogeneic hematopoietic cell grafts. This sequence originates from a male patient aged 2 to 10 who had a stem cell transplant for chronic granulomatous disease, so the T cells may come from the graft donor. The chain was built from TRBV12-3 or TRBV12-4 and TRBJ2-2; the D gene remains uncertain. The sequencing used peripheral blood, collected 180 days after TCRalphabeta/CD19-depleted stem cell transplant. The DNA sequence is as follows: TGTGCCAGCAGCGCCTTTGGCGGCACCGGGGAGCTGTTTTTT. The resulting protein is CASSAFGGTGELFF.